This T cell receptor (beta chain) was sequenced during a study of T cell changes during pregnancy in multiple sclerosis (dated by TCRdb to the late 2010s). Background for the entire study: The study examined how the T cell repertoire changed over the course of pregnancy in women with multiple sclerosis.

The library was produced with the immunoSEQ multiplex PCR assay. The immuneACCESS repertoire file appears here via TCRdb, limited to in-frame rearrangements. These files lack a portion of the clones; in checked studies, under half of the deficit traces to unresolved V genes, and the cause of the others is not known. The sample table contains around 56,000 clones; only one count was recorded for around nine tenths of them. The ten largest clonotypes hold more than 1.5% of the sample. Trimmed from V: 4 bases; trimmed from J: 10 bases; junction bases lacking a gene match: 10. Taken from the germline V gene, the CDR1 and CDR2 loops are SGHTA and FQGNSA. The CDR3 runs 15 residues from the cysteine to the phenylalanine. The entry retains the CDR3 DNA only, 45 bases that are in frame from base 1. A remark on this clone: Its antigen has not been determined. Per-base quality was not reported, and no clone a single base away is much larger than it.

The TCR sequence derives from a female donor with multiple sclerosis, enrolled in a pregnancy study. The chain is encoded by TRBV7-2 joined to TRBJ1-2, and 12 bases in between align with TRBD1. The material was peripheral blood, obtained after pregnancy. The DNA sequence is given as TGTGCCAGCAGCTATAGAGGGACAGGGGGCTTCCCCTACACCTTC. The encoded protein is CASSYRGTGGFPYTF.